These 32 T cell receptor beta chains were sequenced from one sample in a study of T cells in Graves' hyperthyroidism and ophthalmopathy (dated by TCRdb to between 2018 and 2021). The library came from multiplex PCR. Sequenced on an Illumina HiSeq 2000. TCR beta CDR3 regions were amplified from RNA transcripts. A first-round RT-PCR of the TCR CDR3 used the HTBI primer set with the Qiagen OneStep RT-PCR kit. TCRdb trimmed the raw reads at Q25, called clones with MiXCR and kept productive beta chains. Duplicate CDR3 protein sequences are folded into a single record with the most common DNA and genes. The sample table holds about 380,000 distinct CDR3 sequences, of which approximately 12% were seen once. The ten largest account for roughly 20% of the sample. The sequenced material came from blood. These receptors were obtained from a young man with Graves' hyperthyroidism that later progressed to Graves' ophthalmopathy.

The chain joins TRBV6-1 to TRBJ2-3; TRBD2 matches 11 bases. The germline V gene encodes CDR1 MNHNS and CDR2 SASEGT. V was pared by 6 bases and J by 9 bases, with 11 bases of the junction left unmatched. The length of the CDR3 is 15 residues. The CDR3 DNA sequence: TGTGCCAGCAGAATTAGCGGGGGGGCTGTAACAACGCAGTATTTT. It translates to CASRISGGAVTTQYF.

This clonotype was counted at least ten times. This sequence joins TRBV11-2 and TRBJ1-6; a possible D gene is TRBD1 (6 bases). The CDR3 extends over 14 amino acids. The germline CDR1 and CDR2 sequences are SGHAT and FQNNGV. The V and J ends lost 7 bases and 5 bases respectively, with 12 bases between them. CDR3 sequence: CASTWTDNNSPLHF. For the CDR3, the DNA is TGTGCCAGCACCTGGACAGACAATAATTCACCCCTCCACTTT.

The sample holds many counts of this clonotype. The rearrangement links TRBV7-9 to TRBJ2-7; D ambiguous. The CDR3 length is 12 residues. Trimming removed 1 base from V and 2 bases from J, with 3 bases in between. Germline V gene sequence: CDR1 SEHNR, CDR2 FQNEAQ (reference sequence). CDR3 sequence (DNA): TGTGCCAGCAGCTTAGTGGCCTACGAGCAGTACTTC. Protein product: CASSLVAYEQYF. Full variable domain (outside the CDR3, taken from reference TRBV7-9 and TRBJ2-7): DTGVSQNPRHKITKRGQNVTFRCDPISEHNRLYWYRQTLGQGPEFLTYFQNEAQLEKSRLLSDRFSAERPKGSFSTLEIQRTEQGDSAMYLCASSLVAYEQYFGPGTRLTVT.

Ten or more counts support this clonotype. The chain uses TRBV11-2 and TRBJ1-1; D call uncertain. This CDR3 has 14 residues. Trimming removed 6 bases at V and 1 base at J, with 12 bases between. Per the germline V gene, CDR1 is SGHAT and CDR2 is FQNNGV. The CDR3 bases are TGTGCCAGCAGAGGCCTATCCGGGAACACTGAAGCTTTCTTT. This encodes CASRGLSGNTEAFF. The full variable domain, completed using reference TRBV11-2 and TRBJ1-1, is EAGVAQSPRYKIIEKRQSVAFWCNPISGHATLYWYQQILGQGPKLLIQFQNNGVVDDSQLPKDRFSAERLKGVDSTLKIQPAKLEDSAVYLCASRGLSGNTEAFFGQGTRLTVV.

The rearrangement links TRBV5-6 to TRBJ1-6, with D hard to call. This CDR3 region has 14 residues. Germline V gene sequence: CDR1 SGHDT, CDR2 YYEEEE. Between the trimmed V and J ends, which lost 6 bases and 5 bases, there was a span of 12 bases. In nucleotides, the CDR3 is TGTGCCAGCACCCTTGACCGAGATAATTCACCCCTCCACTTT. Its translation: CASTLDRDNSPLHF.

Regarding this clonotype: One base away lies a much larger clone, so this may be a sequencing read error. The chain is built from TRBV4-1 and TRBJ1-4; D may be TRBD1 (6 bases). CDR1 is MGHRA, CDR2 YSYEKL, per germline. This CDR3 spans 15 amino acids. This CDR3 is CASGQAGAPREKLFF. The CDR3 coding sequence is TGCGCCAGCGGCCAAGCGGGGGCTCCTAGGGAAAAACTGTTTTTT.

This clonotype has only a few counts. The chain has TRBV5-1 and TRBJ2-1; no clear D gene. The CDR3 is made up of 13 amino acids. V lost 2 bases to trimming and J lost 8 bases, with 11 bases between them. Germline V gene lookup returns CDR1 SGHRS and CDR2 YFSETQ. The CDR3 region is CASSLQFNYEQFF. CDR3 bases: TGCGCCAGCAGCTTACAGTTCAATTATGAGCAGTTCTTC.

The table lists this clonotype with many counts. The rearrangement joins TRBV2 to TRBJ2-1; D might be TRBD2 (5 bases). The CDR3 is made up of 13 amino acids. The germline V gene encodes CDR1 SNHLY and CDR2 FYNNEI. Trimming removed 10 bases from V and 5 bases from J, with 15 bases in between. The CDR3 DNA reads TGTGCCACCCACAAGAGCGGTAACAATGAGCAGTTCTTC. Protein sequence: CATHKSGNNEQFF.

As for this clonotype: A much larger clone lies a single base off, so this may be a read error. J is TRBJ1-5 and V is TRBV12-3 or TRBV12-4; the D gene is possibly TRBD1 (5 bases). V was pared by 3 bases and J by 7 bases, with 13 bases between. CDR3 length: 14 amino acids. CDR3 amino acids: CASSFARGRQPQHF. The CDR3 DNA sequence: TGTGCCAGCAGTTTTGCAAGGGGACGGCAGCCCCAGCATTTT.

There are a few counts of this clonotype. This chain connects TRBV3-1 to TRBJ2-1, with TRBD2 matching over 11 bases. Germline CDR1 and CDR2: LGHDT and YNNKEL (reference sequence). V was clipped by 5 bases and J by 8 bases; unmatched bases: 17. There are 18 residues in the CDR3. This CDR3 is CASSSHTDSGGASHEQFF. CDR3 coding DNA: TGTGCCAGCAGCTCTCACACTGATAGCGGGGGGGCCAGTCATGAGCAGTTCTTC.

Regarding this clonotype: Being one base from a much bigger clone, this may be a read error. The chain carries TRBV3-1 and TRBJ2-5, with TRBD2 matching 8 bases. The CDR3 is 15 amino acids. Germline assignment: CDR1 LGHDT and CDR2 YNNKEL (reference sequence). The CDR3 nucleotides read TGTGCCAGCGGCCAAGATTTCCGGGAGGGAGAGACCCAGTACTTC. As protein: CASGQDFREGETQYF.

Of note for this clonotype: This may arise from a read error, as a much more abundant clone is one base away. The chain uses TRBV20-1 and TRBJ1-1; no reliable D call. V was pared by 5 bases and J by 1 base, with 5 bases between. Germline assignment: CDR1 DFQATT and CDR2 SNEGSKA (reference sequence). The CDR3 is made up of 11 amino acids. CDR3: CSAFRNTEAFF. As DNA, the CDR3 is TGCAGTGCTTTCAGGAACACTGAAGCTTTCTTT.

CDR3 DNA: TGTGCCAGTAGTTGGACCGGGACAGGGAGTGAGACCCAGTACTTC. Translated, it gives CASSWTGTGSETQYF. The rearrangement uses TRBV19 and TRBJ2-5; 9 bases match TRBD1. Unmatched junction bases numbered 9, after V lost 5 bases and J lost 5 bases. The length of the CDR3 is 15 residues. Germline lookup yields CDR1 LNHDA and CDR2 SQIVND (reference sequence). Full variable domain (missing parts from reference TRBV19 and TRBJ2-5): DGGITQSPKYLFRKEGQNVTLSCEQNLNHDAMYWYRQDPGQGLRLIYYSQIVNDFQKGDIAEGYSVSREKKESFPLTVTSAQKNPTAFYLCASSWTGTGSETQYFGPGTRLLVL.

This clonotype has more than one count but fewer than ten. This sequence joins TRBV2 and TRBJ1-4, with D perhaps TRBD1 (5 bases). CDR1 and CDR2 from the germline V gene are SNHLY and FYNNEI. CDR3 size: 15 residues. V lost 7 bases, J lost 7 bases, and 19 bases lay in between. CDR3 amino acids: CASKGPGPSSEKLFF. CDR3 DNA sequence: TGTGCCAGCAAGGGCCCGGGACCAAGTAGTGAAAAACTGTTTTTT. Full variable domain (outside the CDR3, taken from reference TRBV2 and TRBJ1-4): EPEVTQTPSHQVTQMGQEVILRCVPISNHLYFYWYRQILGQKVEFLVSFYNNEISEKSEIFDDQFSVERPDGSNFTLKIRSTKLEDSAMYFCASKGPGPSSEKLFFGSGTQLSVL.

The chain links TRBV27 to TRBJ2-5, with D possibly being TRBD2 (5 bases). The V end lost 7 bases, the J end lost 7 bases, and 19 bases lay between the germline ends. Germline V CDR1 and CDR2: MNHEY, SMNVEV (reference sequence). The CDR3 has 14 residues. This chain's CDR3 is CASNPGLGIGTQYF. The CDR3 coding sequence is TGTGCCAGCAATCCGGGGTTGGGTATTGGGACCCAGTACTTC.

The chain combines TRBV20-1 with TRBJ1-5, with a weak D call TRBD1 (6 bases). Between the trimmed V and J ends, which lost 5 bases and 7 bases, there was a span of 21 bases. The germline V gene has CDR1 DFQATT and CDR2 SNEGSKA (reference sequence). The CDR3 loop spans 15 amino acids. The CDR3 region is CSAGRSQGQGQPQHF. The CDR3 DNA is TGCAGTGCTGGAAGGTCACAGGGCCAGGGGCAGCCCCAGCATTTT.

This clonotype appeared many times. The chain joins TRBV2 to TRBJ2-4; D gene ambiguous. This CDR3 is built from 15 residues. The V gene lost 5 bases and the J gene lost 1 base, with 12 bases spanning the gap. Per germline, CDR1 SNHLY and CDR2 FYNNEI. The CDR3 region has the DNA TGTGCCAGCAGTATATTTGGGTATGCCAAAAACATTCAGTACTTC. It is translated as CASSIFGYAKNIQYF.

In its sample, this clonotype was seen many times. This sequence joins TRBV11-3 and TRBJ1-1, with D unresolved. V was clipped by 8 bases and J by 2 bases, with 12 bases between them. Germline loops: CDR1 SGHNT, CDR2 YENEEA. The CDR3 has 13 amino acids. The CDR3 protein is CASGPRSNTEAFF. CDR3 in DNA: TGTGCCAGCGGGCCCAGGAGTAACACTGAAGCTTTCTTT.

V is TRBV5-5 and J is TRBJ2-7; D ambiguous. The CDR3 sequence is 16 residues long. Germline V gives CDR1 SGHKS, CDR2 YYEKEE (reference sequence). With 0 bases removed from V and 1 base from J, the gap between germline ends came to 14 bases. CDR3 residues: CASSLAEGAWSYEQYF. The DNA of the CDR3 is TGTGCCAGCAGCTTGGCCGAAGGCGCCTGGTCCTACGAGCAGTACTTC.

The table lists this clonotype with many counts. J is TRBJ2-7 and V is TRBV19, with a weak D call TRBD2 (6 bases). This CDR3 has 14 residues. Germline V lookup: CDR1 LNHDA, CDR2 SQIVND (reference sequence). V was trimmed by 5 bases and J by 2 bases, leaving 13 bases between them. CDR3 amino acids: CASSPRGGTYEQYF. The CDR3 coding sequence is TGTGCCAGTAGTCCAAGAGGAGGGACCTACGAGCAGTACTTC.

This clonotype was detected only a few times. The chain employs TRBV9 and TRBJ1-2; possibly TRBD1 for D (5 bases). CDR1 SGDLS and CDR2 YYNGEE come from the germline V gene. The CDR3 spans 15 residues. V was trimmed by 3 bases and J by 4 bases, leaving 16 bases between them. The chain's CDR3 is CASSAQGVSTYGYTF. CDR3 DNA: TGTGCCAGCAGCGCGCAAGGGGTCTCTACCTATGGCTACACCTTC.

On this clonotype itself: A single base separates this from a much larger clone, so it may be a read error. CDR3 amino acids: CVSSPDANYGYTF. The CDR3 nucleotides are TGTGTCAGCAGTCCTGACGCCAACTATGGCTACACCTTC. The chain couples TRBV6-2 or TRBV6-3 to TRBJ1-2; no clear D gene. Germline CDR1 and CDR2: MNHEY and SVGEGT. CDR3 length: 13 residues.

The rearrangement uses TRBV5-1 and TRBJ1-3, with D unresolved. With 0 bases removed from V and 9 bases from J, the gap between germline ends came to 13 bases. The CDR3 contains 14 residues. Germline V gene sequence: CDR1 SGHRS, CDR2 YFSETQ. The chain's CDR3 is CASSLEGTGGTIYF. The CDR3 DNA follows: TGCGCCAGCAGCTTGGAGGGCACGGGCGGCACCATATATTTT.

This clonotype was found many times. The chain joins TRBV10-1 to TRBJ1-4; D not resolved. With 0 bases removed from V and 0 bases from J, the gap between germline ends came to 14 bases. The CDR3 runs to 18 residues. Per the germline V gene, CDR1 is WNHNN and CDR2 is SYGVQD (reference sequence). The CDR3 reads CASSESVGGSTTNEKLFF. CDR3 DNA: TGCGCCAGCAGTGAGTCCGTCGGCGGGTCAACAACTAATGAAAAACTGTTTTTT.

With respect to this clonotype: Germline is not matched at one junction end, which may reflect a read error. The J gene is TRBJ2-1, the V gene TRBV29-1; the match to TRBD2 covers 8 bases. Germline loops: CDR1 SQVTM, CDR2 ANQGSEA. This CDR3 has 16 residues. Written as DNA, the CDR3 is TGCGGCGTTGATGGGGGAAGCGGGGGACCCTACAATGAGCAGTTCTTC. Its protein is CGVDGGSGGPYNEQFF.

Many counts were recorded for this clonotype. The chain couples TRBV27 to TRBJ2-1; 7 bases agree with TRBD1. The CDR3 runs to 13 residues. V lost 6 bases and J lost 13; bases outside the gene matches: 12. CDR1 MNHEY and CDR2 SMNVEV come from the germline V gene (reference sequence). CDR3 region: CASRPPDREGQFF. The CDR3 bases are TGTGCCAGCAGGCCTCCCGACAGGGAAGGCCAGTTCTTC.

This clonotype has more than one count but fewer than ten. The gene calls are TRBV20-1 and TRBJ1-6; TRBD1 matches 8 bases. This CDR3 has 15 residues. Germline V gives CDR1 DFQATT, CDR2 SNEGSKA (reference sequence). The trim removed 2 bases at V and 7 bases at J, leaving 7 bases unmatched. CDR3 DNA: TGCAGTGCTAGACTAACCGGGACAGGAAATTCACCCCTCCACTTT. It is translated as CSARLTGTGNSPLHF.

This rearrangement joins TRBV7-8 to TRBJ1-2; TRBD1 is a possible D gene (5 bases). V lost 4 bases to trimming and J lost 5 bases, with 11 bases between them. Germline lookup yields CDR1 SGHVS and CDR2 FQNEAQ. CDR3 length: 13 residues. DNA for the CDR3: TGTGCCAGCAGCTCGGGACCGGAATATGGCTACACCTTC. It translates to CASSSGPEYGYTF.

Ten or more counts support this clonotype. The chain couples TRBV5-1 to TRBJ1-2; 9 bases line up with TRBD1. CDR3 length: 14 amino acids. V lost 3 bases to trimming and J lost 5 bases; unmatched junction nucleotides: 5. Germline values: CDR1 SGHRS, CDR2 YFSETQ. The CDR3 protein is CASSYRQGVYGYTF. The CDR3 nucleotides are TGCGCCAGCAGCTATCGACAGGGGGTTTATGGCTACACCTTC.

The CDR3 loop reads CATSDPGASTGELFF. The CDR3 DNA reads as TGTGCCACCAGTGATCCGGGGGCAAGCACCGGGGAGCTGTTTTTT. V gene TRBV24-1 combines with J gene TRBJ2-2; either TRBD1 or TRBD2 may fit D (6 bases each). From germline, CDR1 is KGHDR and CDR2 SFDVKD. The CDR3 extends over 15 amino acids. V dropped 3 bases and J dropped 4 bases, with 11 bases sitting between them.

In its sample, this clonotype was seen a few times. The chain carries TRBV4-1 and TRBJ1-5; D is perhaps TRBD1 (5 bases). This CDR3 has 14 amino acids. Germline V gene lookup returns CDR1 MGHRA and CDR2 YSYEKL. Deletions cut 4 bases from V and 6 bases from J, with 13 bases between. CDR3 sequence reads: CASSRGTQGQPQHF. In nucleotides, the CDR3 is TGCGCCAGCAGCCGCGGGACCCAGGGTCAGCCCCAGCATTTT.

Ten or more counts support this clonotype. The chain is built from TRBV3-1 and TRBJ1-5; 8 positions agree with TRBD1. The germline CDR1 and CDR2 sequences are LGHDT and YNNKEL (reference sequence). Trimming removed 4 bases from V and 1 base from J; junction bases left unmatched: 3. The CDR3 is made up of 15 amino acids. CDR3 DNA: TGTGCCAGCAGCCTGCGGACAGGGAGCAATCAGCCCCAGCATTTT. It yields the protein CASSLRTGSNQPQHF.